The 15 T cell receptor beta chains listed next were all sequenced from one sample in a study of shared clonotypes between healthy human individuals. Produced via immunoSEQ multiplex PCR; TCRdb's table is partial and in-frame only. The data contain more than 2,000,000 clones, approximately 94% of them singletons. The sequenced sample consisted of naive CD4+ T cells sorted from blood. Subset in this sample: CD45RA+ positively selected. These receptors were obtained from a man aged 18 to 30 in good health.

CDR3: CASSRGDTSYNEQFF. CDR3 DNA: TGCGCCAGCAGTCGGGGGGACACATCCTACAATGAGCAGTTCTTC. The chain has TRBV5-1 and TRBJ2-1, with D perhaps matching TRBD2 (7 bases). Trimming pared 5 bases from V and 1 base from J, leaving 13 bases between. Germline CDR1 is SGHRS and CDR2 is YFSETQ. This CDR3 has 15 residues. The full variable domain, completed using reference TRBV5-1 and TRBJ2-1, is KAGVTQTPRYLIKTRGQQVTLSCSPISGHRSVSWYQQTPGQGLQFLFEYFSETQRNKGNFPGRFSGRQFSNSRSEMNVSTLELGDSALYLCASSRGDTSYNEQFFGPGTRLTVL.

This clone was counted a few times. This chain connects TRBV10-3 to TRBJ2-1; D unresolved. Trimming took off 4 bases at V and 8 bases at J, with 9 bases between the two ends. CDR3 length: 12 residues. From germline, CDR1 is ENHRY and CDR2 SYGVKD. The CDR3 DNA reads as TGTGCCATCAGTGCCAGTATCCATGAGCAGTTCTTC. Encoded protein: CAISASIHEQFF.

This clone showed up just once. V usage is TRBV6-5 and J usage is TRBJ1-1; unclear D gene. The CDR3 consists of 13 residues. Trimming took off 8 bases at V and 4 bases at J, with 14 bases between the two ends. In germline, CDR1 is MNHEY, CDR2 SVGAGI. The CDR3 nucleotides read TGTGCCAGCCGGCGGCTGATGGGCACTGAAGCTTTCTTT. It codes for CASRRLMGTEAFF.

In the case of this clone: The same CDR3 also results from other DNA sequences found in this sample. V gene TRBV7-2 combines with J gene TRBJ2-3; 9 positions agree with TRBD2. Germline loops: CDR1 SGHTA, CDR2 FQGNSA. V dropped 2 bases and J dropped 4; count of bases not matched to a gene: 4. The CDR3 sequence is 15 residues long. DNA of the CDR3: TGTGCCAGCAGCTTACCGGGACTAGCCTCAGATACGCAGTATTTT. Translated, it gives CASSLPGLASDTQYF. Drawing the rest from reference TRBV7-2 and TRBJ2-3, the complete variable domain is GAGVSQSPSNKVTEKGKDVELRCDPISGHTALYWYRQSLGQGLEFLIYFQGNSAPDKSGLPSDRFSAERTGGSVSTLTIQRTQQEDSAVYLCASSLPGLASDTQYFGPGTRLTVL.

The gene calls are TRBV10-3 and TRBJ2-5; a weak D match, TRBD2 (6 bases). This CDR3 has 15 amino acids. CDR1 is ENHRY, CDR2 SYGVKD, per germline. Trimming took off 4 bases at V and 2 bases at J, with 14 bases between the two ends. The CDR3 region is CAISGGGRTQETQYF. The CDR3 nucleotides read TGTGCCATCAGTGGGGGAGGACGGACTCAAGAGACCCAGTACTTC.

A remark on this clone: The sample carries other DNA sequences with the same CDR3. The rearrangement links TRBV5-1 to TRBJ1-2; D is perhaps TRBD1 (6 bases). CDR3 length: 14 amino acids. The V end lost 4 bases, the J end lost 0 bases, and 10 bases lay between the germline ends. Germline CDR1 and CDR2: SGHRS and YFSETQ. The CDR3 reads CASSPDRANYGYTF. For the CDR3, the DNA is TGCGCCAGCAGCCCGGACAGAGCTAACTATGGCTACACCTTC. Variable domain in full (rest from reference TRBV5-1 and TRBJ1-2): KAGVTQTPRYLIKTRGQQVTLSCSPISGHRSVSWYQQTPGQGLQFLFEYFSETQRNKGNFPGRFSGRQFSNSRSEMNVSTLELGDSALYLCASSPDRANYGYTFGSGTRLTVV.

The rearrangement uses TRBV5-1 and TRBJ2-5, with 7 bases matching TRBD1. CDR3 length: 13 amino acids. Unmatched junction bases numbered 7, after V lost 6 bases and J lost 5 bases. Looked up from germline, CDR1 is SGHRS and CDR2 is YFSETQ. The CDR3 spells CASTPQGLETQYF. Here the CDR3 DNA reads TGCGCCAGCACCCCACAGGGGTTGGAGACCCAGTACTTC.

In this sample, this clone turned up a few times. This chain joins TRBV15 and TRBJ1-1; 7 bases are shared with TRBD1. Losses at the gene ends were 5 bases for V and 1 base for J; bases not matched to a gene: 4. Germline V gene sequence: CDR1 LNHNV, CDR2 YYDKDF (reference sequence). CDR3 length: 14 amino acids. CDR3 sequence: CATSLRQGNTEAFF. CDR3 sequence (DNA): TGTGCCACCAGCTTACGACAGGGGAACACTGAAGCTTTCTTT.

The rearrangement uses TRBV9 and TRBJ2-5, with D uncertain. Germline-derived CDR1 and CDR2 are SGDLS and YYNGEE. This CDR3 region has 14 residues. With 2 bases removed from V and 4 bases from J, the gap between germline ends came to 12 bases. Here the CDR3 DNA reads TGTGCCAGCAGCGTTTTCGCGGAGAGAGAGACCCAGTACTTC. Its protein product is CASSVFAERETQYF.

CDR3 in DNA: TGTGCCAGCAGCCCGCCGACGGGGATGAACACTGAAGCTTTCTTT. Translated, it gives CASSPPTGMNTEAFF. The J gene is TRBJ1-1, the V gene TRBV5-4; no definite D call. CDR1 and CDR2 (germline): SGHNT, YYREEE (reference sequence). The CDR3 runs 15 residues. The V end lost 4 bases, the J end lost 0 bases, and 13 bases lay between the germline ends. The whole variable domain, remainder taken from reference TRBV5-4 and TRBJ1-1, is ETGVTQSPTHLIKTRGQQVTLRCSSQSGHNTVSWYQQALGQGPQFIFQYYREEENGRGNFPPRFSGLQFPNYSSELNVNALELDDSALYLCASSPPTGMNTEAFFGQGTRLTVV.

CDR3 residues: CASNFAARGSGANVLTF. CDR3 sequence (DNA): TGTGCCAGCAACTTTGCCGCAAGGGGCTCTGGGGCCAACGTCCTGACTTTC. The V gene is TRBV7-9, the J gene TRBJ2-6; a weak D match, TRBD1 (5 bases). CDR1 SEHNR and CDR2 FQNEAQ come from the germline V gene (reference sequence). The CDR3 is 17 amino acids. V was trimmed by 7 bases and J by 0 bases, leaving 16 bases between them. Together with reference TRBV7-9 and TRBJ2-6, the CDR3 gives the full variable domain: DTGVSQNPRHKITKRGQNVTFRCDPISEHNRLYWYRQTLGQGPEFLTYFQNEAQLEKSRLLSDRFSAERPKGSFSTLEIQRTEQGDSAMYLCASNFAARGSGANVLTFGAGSRLTVL.

Of note for this clone: Here the CDR3 omits its conserved ending phenylalanine or tryptophan, so a read error is the likely source. It is unclear where the CDR3 begins or ends on the DNA, so no DNA is shown, and the CDR3 is as TCRdb lists it. The CDR3 reads CASSSPGLAGLSL. The gene calls are TRBV7-9 and TRBJ2-3; TRBD2 is the table's D call, not checked against the DNA. Per germline, CDR1 SEHNR and CDR2 FQNEAQ (reference sequence). The CDR3 extends over 13 residues, inclusive of both ends.

CDR3 bases: TGCGCCAGCAGCCGAGGACAGGAGCTCTACCAAGAGACCCAGTACTTC. The encoded protein is CASSRGQELYQETQYF. This chain joins TRBV4-1 and TRBJ2-5; 7 bases line up with TRBD1. Germline V gene sequence: CDR1 MGHRA, CDR2 YSYEKL. The CDR3 runs 16 residues. The trim removed 4 bases at V and 0 bases at J, leaving 8 bases unmatched.

The chain is built from TRBV2 and TRBJ2-5; D ambiguous. Germline-derived CDR1 and CDR2 are SNHLY and FYNNEI. The germline V and J ends were trimmed by 8 bases and 5 bases, with 6 bases remaining between them. The CDR3 runs 10 residues. CDR3 sequence: CASGLETQYF. The CDR3 coding sequence is TGTGCCAGCGGTCTCGAGACCCAGTACTTC. Full variable domain (remainder filled in from reference TRBV2 and TRBJ2-5): EPEVTQTPSHQVTQMGQEVILRCVPISNHLYFYWYRQILGQKVEFLVSFYNNEISEKSEIFDDQFSVERPDGSNFTLKIRSTKLEDSAMYFCASGLETQYFGPGTRLLVL.

This clone was counted a few times. This rearrangement joins TRBV29-1 to TRBJ2-1, with TRBD2 matching over 7 bases. V trimming: 1 base; J trimming: 0 bases; junction bases outside the gene matches: 0. The CDR3 length is 14 residues. CDR1 is SQVTM, CDR2 ANQGSEA, per germline. CDR3 residues: CSVEGGSSYNEQFF. In nucleotides, the CDR3 is TGCAGCGTTGAAGGCGGGAGCTCCTACAATGAGCAGTTCTTC.